Presented here are 25 T cell receptor beta chains from one specimen sequenced in a study of identical twins. In TCRdb, the 5' RACE reads were re-called with MiXCR into one record per CDR3 protein. The data contain some 1,700,000 distinct CDR3 sequences, under 35% of them singletons. Sequenced material: cord blood. The receptors come from a newborn girl in good health.

This clonotype came up once. The chain joins TRBV5-1 to TRBJ1-6; TRBD1 might be the D (5 bases). This CDR3 has 15 amino acids. Germline V gene sequence: CDR1 SGHRS, CDR2 YFSETQ. V lost 7 bases and J 3 bases, leaving 14 bases between the germline ends. The CDR3 sequence: CASAPADIYNSPLHF. The CDR3 coding sequence is TGCGCCAGCGCACCAGCGGACATCTATAATTCACCCCTCCACTTT.

The gene calls are TRBV5-1 and TRBJ1-4; D is uncertain. This CDR3 contains 15 residues. CDR1 and CDR2 (germline): SGHRS, YFSETQ. Deletions cut 0 bases from V and 8 bases from J, with 14 bases between. CDR3 loop: CASSLAWGIREKLFF. The CDR3 DNA follows: TGCGCCAGCAGCTTGGCCTGGGGAATAAGGGAAAAACTGTTTTTT.

The J gene is TRBJ1-3, the V gene TRBV5-1; D is uncertain. The CDR3 totals 16 residues. Trimming cost V 4 bases and J 1 base, with 15 bases left between them. Per germline, CDR1 SGHRS and CDR2 YFSETQ. As DNA, the CDR3 is TGCGCCAGCAGCCAACAACTGACCGGGTCTGGAAACACCATATATTTT. Its protein is CASSQQLTGSGNTIYF.

Only a few counts were recorded for this clonotype. The chain joins TRBV6-2 or TRBV6-3 to TRBJ2-6, with D uncertain. Trimming took 1 base from V and 0 from J, leaving 4 bases between them. CDR1 and CDR2 (germline): MNHEY, SVGEGT. The CDR3 extends over 15 amino acids. The CDR3 nucleotides are TGTGCCAGCAGTTACTTGGACTCTGGGGCCAACGTCCTGACTTTC. It encodes CASSYLDSGANVLTF.

The V and J genes are TRBV4-2 and TRBJ2-7; maybe TRBD1 (6 bases). The CDR3 sequence is 12 residues long. The V end lost 3 bases, the J end lost 5 bases, and 8 bases lay between the germline ends. Germline assignment: CDR1 LGHNA and CDR2 YNFKEQ. The CDR3 DNA follows: TGTGCCAGCAGCCATCACAGGGACGAGCAGTACTTC. As protein: CASSHHRDEQYF.

The CDR3 sequence is CASSRSGREIYEQYF. The CDR3 coding sequence is TGTGCCAGCAGCAGAAGCGGGAGGGAGATATACGAGCAGTACTTC. This rearrangement joins TRBV21-1 to TRBJ2-7; the D call in the table, TRBD2, was not verified against the DNA. TRBV21-1 is marked as a pseudogene. This CDR3 region has 15 residues.

A few counts support this clonotype. The chain uses TRBV28 and TRBJ2-5, with 9 bases that match TRBD1. Germline CDR1 MDHEN, CDR2 SYDVKM. V was clipped by 5 bases and J by 0 bases; unmatched bases: 4. The CDR3 sequence is 15 residues long. The CDR3 coding sequence is TGTGCCAGCAGTCGGGACAGGGCTTACCAAGAGACCCAGTACTTC. This codes for CASSRDRAYQETQYF.

Turning to this clonotype: The junction does not match germline at one end; this may be a read error. The V call is TRBV11-1, the J call TRBJ2-5; D not resolved. Germline CDR1 is SGHAT and CDR2 is FQDESV (reference sequence). This CDR3 is 11 amino acids long. The CDR3 loop is CASMGEETRYF. DNA of the CDR3: TGCGCCAGCATGGGCGAAGAGACCCGGTACTTC.

This clonotype showed up many times. It is unclear where the CDR3 begins or ends on the DNA, so no DNA is shown, and the CDR3 is as TCRdb lists it. V gene TRBV28 combines with J gene TRBJ2-7; TRBD1 reflects the table's D call only, with no check against the DNA. The CDR3 totals 15 residues, both ends included. Germline V gene sequence: CDR1 MDHEN, CDR2 SYDVKM. This CDR3 reads CASSSSWFRVGEQYF.

This chain joins TRBV2 and TRBJ2-1; D is possibly TRBD2 (6 bases). The J call may be mistaken, given a closer DNA end match to TRBJ2-7. This CDR3 contains 15 residues. CDR1 is SNHLY, CDR2 FYNNEI, per germline. The CDR3 reads CASSDFREINNEQYF. The CDR3 region has the DNA TGTGCCAGCAGTGATTTCCGGGAGATAAACAATGAGCAGTACTTC.

The CDR3 DNA reads TGTGCCACCAGTGACCGGGACTACAATGAGCAGTTCTTC. Its protein product is CATSDRDYNEQFF. The chain has TRBV24-1 and TRBJ2-1; D possibly corresponds to TRBD2 (5 bases). Germline loops: CDR1 KGHDR, CDR2 SFDVKD. The CDR3 covers 13 residues. V was shortened by 4 bases and J by 3 bases, with 6 bases between the two germline ends.

This clonotype has just one count. The rearrangement uses TRBV9 and TRBJ2-3, with D perhaps TRBD2 (6 bases). Germline values: CDR1 SGDLS, CDR2 YYNGEE. The V gene lost 0 bases and the J gene lost 6 bases, with 17 bases spanning the gap. The CDR3 has 16 amino acids. The CDR3 DNA follows: TGTGCCAGCAGCGTAGAGGGGACTGGCGGCGGGGATACGCAGTATTTT. Translation: CASSVEGTGGGDTQYF.

As regards this clonotype: Sequence at one end of the junction differs from germline and may be a read error. This rearrangement joins TRBV3-1 to TRBJ1-5, with D possibly being TRBD1 (6 bases). The length of the CDR3 is 15 residues. Germline V CDR1 and CDR2: LGHDT, YNNKEL (reference sequence). CDR3 coding DNA: TGTGCCAGCAGCCATGAAGCGGGGGGCAATCAGGCCCAGCATTTT. Its protein is CASSHEAGGNQAQHF. Full variable domain (outside the CDR3, taken from reference TRBV3-1 and TRBJ1-5): DTAVSQTPKYLVTQMGNDKSIKCEQNLGHDTMYWYKQDSKKFLKIMFSYNNKELIINETVPNRFSPKSPDKAHLNLHINSLELGDSAVYFCASSHEAGGNQAQHFGDGTRLSIL.

The chain links TRBV24-1 to TRBJ2-7; 10 nucleotides agree with TRBD2. V dropped 5 bases and J dropped 2; count of bases not matched to a gene: 5. Germline CDR1 is KGHDR and CDR2 is SFDVKD. CDR3 length: 15 amino acids. This chain's CDR3 is CATSVLAGGTYEQYF. CDR3 DNA sequence: TGTGCCACCAGTGTCTTAGCGGGAGGAACCTACGAGCAGTACTTC.

The chain links TRBV7-9 to TRBJ2-7; D gene unclear. The germline V gene encodes CDR1 SEHNR and CDR2 FQNEAQ (reference sequence). V lost 0 bases and J lost 3, with 15 bases in between. The CDR3 spans 16 residues. The CDR3 nucleotides are TGTGCCAGCAGCTTAGCGGGTAAGGGAAGAAGCTACGAGCAGTACTTC. Residues: CASSLAGKGRSYEQYF.

This clonotype was observed a few times. This chain links TRBV18 with TRBJ2-3; 11 bases are a match to TRBD2. V trimming: 4 bases; J trimming: 5 bases; junction bases outside the gene matches: 8. Per the germline V gene, CDR1 is KGHSH and CDR2 is LQKENI. The CDR3 has 16 amino acids. DNA for the CDR3: TGTGCCAGCTCACTCGGCACTAGCGGGGGCGGAGATACGCAGTATTTT. This sequence encodes CASSLGTSGGGDTQYF. Together with reference TRBV18 and TRBJ2-3, the CDR3 gives the full variable domain: NAGVMQNPRHLVRRRGQEARLRCSPMKGHSHVYWYRQLPEEGLKFMVYLQKENIIDESGMPKERFSAEFPKEGPSILRIQQVVRGDSAAYFCASSLGTSGGGDTQYFGPGTRLTVL.

This chain joins TRBV4-1 and TRBJ2-1; 8 bases are a match to TRBD2. Germline lookup yields CDR1 MGHRA and CDR2 YSYEKL. This CDR3 contains 15 residues. Trimming at V came to 2 bases and at J to 7 bases, leaving 7 bases not matched to a gene. CDR3 nucleotides: TGCGCCAGCAGCCAAACTGGACTAGCATTGAATGAGCAGTTCTTC. Protein sequence: CASSQTGLALNEQFF.

Points on this clonotype: This may come from a read error, since a much larger clone is one base off. The chain links TRBV5-1 to TRBJ2-7; either TRBD1 or TRBD2 may supply D (5 bases each). Germline assignment: CDR1 SGHRS and CDR2 YFSETQ. The CDR3 is 14 residues long. The CDR3 DNA is TGCGCCGGCAGCTTCCGGGACGGAACCTACGAGCAGTACTTC. Amino acids: CAGSFRDGTYEQYF.

This clonotype has only a few counts. The chain links TRBV28 to TRBJ1-2; the D is unclear. The CDR3 has 15 residues. The V end lost 3 bases, the J end lost 7 bases, and 18 bases lay between the germline ends. Germline values: CDR1 MDHEN, CDR2 SYDVKM. The CDR3 reads CASSFSLGWGLGYTF. CDR3 in DNA: TGTGCCAGCAGTTTCTCCTTGGGGTGGGGTCTTGGCTACACCTTC.

This sequence joins TRBV2 and TRBJ2-7; 7 bases agree with TRBD2. The J call may be in error: the DNA end matches TRBJ2-4 better. Germline CDR1 SNHLY, CDR2 FYNNEI. CDR3 size: 15 residues. In DNA, the CDR3 is TGTGCCAGCAGTGAGTGGGGGGGTCCTCAAAACATTCAGTACTTC. This codes for CASSEWGGPQNIQYF.

The V gene is TRBV21-1, the J gene TRBJ1-4. TRBV21-1 is a documented pseudogene. The CDR3 has 19 residues. The CDR3 DNA follows: TGTGCCAGCAGCCCTAACCGGGGCCCACCGAAGAATGTTAATGAAAAACTGTTTTTT. Residues: CASSPNRGPPKNVNEKLFF.

The chain carries TRBV29-1 and TRBJ2-2, with TRBD2 as a possible D gene (5 bases). Trimming left V 7 bases short and J 6 bases short, with 21 bases between. CDR3 size: 15 residues. CDR1 is SQVTM and CDR2 is ANQGSEA in the germline V gene. The CDR3 loop reads CSAPRPYRRSGELFF. For the CDR3, the DNA is TGCAGCGCCCCTAGACCCTATAGGAGGTCCGGGGAGCTGTTTTTT.

This rearrangement joins TRBV20-1 to TRBJ1-3, with TRBD1 matching 7 bases. V gave up 3 bases and J gave up 2 bases; unmatched junction bases: 7. Germline-derived CDR1 and CDR2 are DFQATT and SNEGSKA (reference sequence). CDR3 length: 15 amino acids. The CDR3 sequence: CSASSPGTAGNTIYF. The CDR3 DNA sequence: TGCAGTGCTAGCAGCCCCGGGACAGCTGGAAACACCATATATTTT.

The rearrangement joins TRBV28 to TRBJ2-4; D may be TRBD2 (5 bases). The CDR3 length is 10 residues. Per germline, CDR1 MDHEN and CDR2 SYDVKM. Trimming cost V 4 bases and J 15 bases, with 10 bases left between them. This chain's CDR3 is CASSSQRAYF. CDR3 DNA sequence: TGTGCCAGCAGTTCCCAGAGGGCGTACTTC.

The J gene is TRBJ1-4, the V gene TRBV30; D is possibly TRBD1 (6 bases). V lost 2 bases and J lost 5, with 12 bases in between. The germline V gene encodes CDR1 GTSNPN and CDR2 SVGIG (reference sequence). There are 14 residues in the CDR3. The CDR3 loop reads CAWSSGVINEKLFF. CDR3 DNA: TGTGCCTGGAGTTCAGGGGTTATCAATGAAAAACTGTTTTTT. Variable domain in full (rest from reference TRBV30 and TRBJ1-4): SQTIHQWPATLVQPVGSPLSLECTVEGTSNPNLYWYRQAAGRGLQLLFYSVGIGQISSEVPQNLSASRPQDRQFILSSKKLLLSDSGFYLCAWSSGVINEKLFFGSGTQLSVL.